This T cell receptor (beta chain) was recovered during a study of CD8 T cells in ankylosing spondylitis. Study-level findings and limits: Relatively scarce in peripheral blood, disease-linked clones were CD8+. Seemingly characteristic of ankylosing spondylitis blood was a TCR beta motif consisting of about 8 highly homologous variants.

Quantitative molecular-barcoded 5'-RACE generated the TCR beta libraries. Each CDR3 protein gets one entry after TCRdb re-called the 5' RACE reads with MiXCR. Counted here are roughly 490,000 distinct CDR3 sequences, approximately 5.3% occurring once; the ten biggest clones make up roughly 3.5%. The table lists this clonotype with many counts. The antigen is undetermined. This TCR was recovered from a male donor with ankylosing spondylitis. The sample taken for sequencing was blood, either unsorted or a sorted T cell fraction (not recorded which).

CDR3 DNA: TGTGCCAGCAGCCCGGACGCTCACCTTTCCTACAATGAGCAGTTCTTC. Translating it yields CASSPDAHLSYNEQFF. This chain joins TRBV5-7 and TRBJ2-1, with D unresolved. TRBV5-7 is annotated as an ORF whose role is uncertain. The CDR3 sequence is 16 residues long. The ends were cut back, 4 bases at V and 1 base at J, with 15 bases in the middle.